This TCR beta chain was identified in a study of Ad26.COV2.S vaccination and SARS-CoV-2 variants. The CDR3 is 14 residues long. CDR1 and CDR2 (germline): SGHRS, YFSETQ. Trimming took 0 bases from V and 2 from J, leaving 9 bases between them. Treatment given: roughly 18 received Ad26.COV2.S at low or high dose, single or two shots; 5 received placebo; per-sample allocation not given. It was on day 63 after the first vaccine or placebo injection that samples were taken. Repertoires were generated with immunoSEQ multiplex PCR, while TCRdb's copy carries only in-frame clones and drops some. Of 440,000 or so clones in the sample, 80% to 90% are singletons; the top ten hold 1.5% to 2%.

The chain has TRBV5-1 and TRBJ2-7; no firm D call. The clonotype was recovered from a person between 18 and 60 years old who received the Ad26.COV2.S COVID-19 vaccine or a placebo. The sequencing used peripheral blood, collected in a trial of Ad26.COV2.S vaccine versus placebo. The CDR3 protein is CASSLVVPPYEQYF. In DNA form, the CDR3 reads TGCGCCAGCAGCTTGGTTGTACCGCCCTACGAGCAGTACTTC.